The T cell receptor beta chain described here comes from a study of blood T cell repertoires in COVID-19. TCRdb's table, derived via immunoSEQ multiplex PCR, lists solely in-frame clones and lacks some. Counted here are more than 70,000 clones, about 88% occurring once; the ten biggest clones make up 8% to 9.5%. Germline V gene sequence: CDR1 GTSNPN, CDR2 SVGIG (reference sequence). This CDR3 region has 14 residues. The rearrangement joins TRBV30 to TRBJ2-1; 7 bases fit TRBD1. This receptor was taken from a man aged 45-65 years with acute or convalescent COVID-19. The material sequenced was peripheral blood. The chain's CDR3 is CGGGMTGRSNEQFF. Here the CDR3 DNA reads TGTGGAGGGGGCATGACAGGACGAAGCAATGAGCAGTTCTTC.